The clone carrying this TCR beta chain was seen only once. Its specificity is unknown. This sample was included in a study of shared clonotypes between healthy human individuals. Germline CDR1 is SQVTM and CDR2 is ANQGSEA. This CDR3 region has 15 residues. Trimming removed 7 bases from V and 4 bases from J, with 22 bases in between. The study, taken as a whole, reports: Some naive CD4 clonotypes, around 5%, turned up in common across a few donors. The study generally estimated greater richness for naive than memory subsets.

Genomic DNA (from each subset) was split evenly across several immunoSEQ plates. In the source study's methods: Sequence data from immunoSEQ were junction-only and lacked quality scores; consequently, filtering differed. TCRdb keeps only in-frame clones here, not all; method: immunoSEQ multiplex PCR. V, J and clone size derive from that table, while D and trimming were established from the DNA sequence. The profile shows around 2.5 million clones, 93% of them singletons. This receptor was identified in a young man in good health. Some clones in this sample may be carry-over from other donors' samples. Sequencing was performed on naive CD4+ T cells from PBMCs. Subset indicated: CD45RA+ positively selected. The chain uses TRBV29-1 and TRBJ1-1; weak D call: TRBD1 (5 bases). The CDR3 loop reads CSALPQLGGGTEAFF. The CDR3 bases are TGCAGCGCCCTACCCCAACTGGGGGGTGGCACTGAAGCTTTCTTT.